This T cell receptor (beta chain) was retrieved from a study of blood T cell repertoires in COVID-19. About the study: Whether acute or convalescent, the COVID-19 samples came from the United States, Italy and Spain. The cDNA or gDNA used as material had been derived from T cells, B-cell-depleted T cells, or PBMCs.

Germline lookup yields CDR1 SEHNR and CDR2 FQNEAQ (reference sequence). CDR3 size: 14 residues. The germline V and J ends were trimmed by 6 bases and 5 bases, with 14 bases remaining between them. Followed longitudinally, the Seattle patients had been enrolled during active infection. Per the original methods: How many nucleated cells were present was estimated from reference gene primer amplification. Assay used: immunoSEQ multiplex PCR; TCRdb lists only in-frame clones, some missing. D and trimming come from the DNA, and the V and J calls and clone size come from that table. Of roughly 320,000 clones listed, 80% to 90% are singletons.

This receptor was taken from a woman between 50 and 59 years old with COVID-19, enrolled during active disease. Sequenced sample: peripheral blood. J is TRBJ2-1 and V is TRBV7-9; tentative D call: TRBD1 (6 bases). CDR3 in amino acids: CASSYGQPNNEQFF. In DNA form, the CDR3 reads TGTGCCAGCAGTTATGGACAGCCCAACAATGAGCAGTTCTTC. Based on the CDR3 plus reference TRBV7-9 and TRBJ2-1, the full variable domain is DTGVSQNPRHKITKRGQNVTFRCDPISEHNRLYWYRQTLGQGPEFLTYFQNEAQLEKSRLLSDRFSAERPKGSFSTLEIQRTEQGDSAMYLCASSYGQPNNEQFFGPGTRLTVL.